This T cell receptor (beta chain) stems from a study of beta chain features in type 1 diabetes. This clone came up a few times. The entirety of the isolated RNA underwent reverse transcription, so expressed TCRB transcripts were sequenced. TCRdb's copy holds only in-frame clones and misses some; the assay was immunoSEQ multiplex PCR. Among fewer than 350,000 clones, under 8.5% were seen once, and the ten largest hold over 0.8%. Germline CDR1 reads SGHTA; CDR2 reads FQGTGA. The V and J ends lost 8 bases and 0 bases respectively, with 8 bases between them. There are 14 residues in the CDR3. The sample comprised central memory CD4+ T cells from blood. The chain combines TRBV7-3 with TRBJ2-6; D is ambiguous. The origin of this receptor is a woman under 30 in good health. CDR3: CASLQSSGANVLTF. The CDR3 nucleotides are TGTGCCAGCTTACAGAGCTCTGGGGCCAACGTCCTGACTTTC.